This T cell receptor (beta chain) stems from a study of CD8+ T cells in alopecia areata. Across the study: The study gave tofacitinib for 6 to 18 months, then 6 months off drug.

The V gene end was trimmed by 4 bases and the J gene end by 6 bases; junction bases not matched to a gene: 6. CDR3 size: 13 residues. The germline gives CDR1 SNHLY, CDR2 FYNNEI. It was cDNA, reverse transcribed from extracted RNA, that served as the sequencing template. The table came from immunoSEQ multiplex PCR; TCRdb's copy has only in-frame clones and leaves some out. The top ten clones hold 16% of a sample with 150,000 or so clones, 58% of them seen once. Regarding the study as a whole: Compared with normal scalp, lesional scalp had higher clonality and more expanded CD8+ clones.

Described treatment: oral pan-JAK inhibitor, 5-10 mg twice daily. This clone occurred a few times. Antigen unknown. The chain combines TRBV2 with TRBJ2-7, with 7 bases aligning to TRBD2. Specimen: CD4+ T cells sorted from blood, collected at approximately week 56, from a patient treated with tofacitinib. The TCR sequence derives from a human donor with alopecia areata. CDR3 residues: CASSAIPGGEQYF. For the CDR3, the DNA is TGTGCCAGCAGTGCTATACCGGGGGGCGAGCAGTACTTC.